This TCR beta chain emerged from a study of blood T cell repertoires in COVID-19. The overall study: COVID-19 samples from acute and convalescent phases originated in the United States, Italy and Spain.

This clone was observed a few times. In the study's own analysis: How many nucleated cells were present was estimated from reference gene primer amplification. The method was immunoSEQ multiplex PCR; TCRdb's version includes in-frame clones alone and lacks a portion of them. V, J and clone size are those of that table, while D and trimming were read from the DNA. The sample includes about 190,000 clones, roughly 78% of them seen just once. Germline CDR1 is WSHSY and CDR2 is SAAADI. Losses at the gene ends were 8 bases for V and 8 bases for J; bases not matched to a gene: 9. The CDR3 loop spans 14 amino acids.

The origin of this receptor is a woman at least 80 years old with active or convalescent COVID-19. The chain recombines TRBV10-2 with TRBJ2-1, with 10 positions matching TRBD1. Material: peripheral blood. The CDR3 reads CASSFPGQGYEQFF. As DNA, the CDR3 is TGCGCCAGCTCTTTCCCGGGACAGGGGTATGAGCAGTTCTTC.